The 9 T cell receptor beta chains in this list originate from one sample, sequenced in a study of blood T cell repertoires in COVID-19. The method was immunoSEQ multiplex PCR; TCRdb's version includes in-frame clones alone and lacks a portion of them. Of 95,000 to 100,000 clones listed, 86% are singletons. Sequenced input: peripheral blood. These TCRs come from an elderly man with acute or convalescent COVID-19.

The chain couples TRBV19 to TRBJ1-5; D uncertain. Germline V gene sequence: CDR1 LNHDA, CDR2 SQIVND (reference sequence). This CDR3 has 12 residues. Trimming left V 5 bases short and J 4 bases short, with 6 bases between. CDR3 sequence: CASSPLNQPQHF. The CDR3, as DNA: TGTGCCAGTAGTCCTCTTAATCAGCCCCAGCATTTT.

In regard to this clone: Germline is not matched at one junction end, which may reflect a read error. This chain links TRBV15 with TRBJ1-3; 7 bases align to TRBD1. This CDR3 comprises 14 residues. CDR1 and CDR2 from the germline V gene are LNHNV and YYDKDF (reference sequence). CDR3 amino acids: CATRREQGGNTIYF. Here the CDR3 DNA reads TGTGCCACCAGAAGAGAACAGGGGGGAAACACCATATATTTT.

This chain joins TRBV6-6 and TRBJ2-5; TRBD2 might be the D (5 bases). The V end lost 4 bases, the J end lost 3 bases, and 6 bases lay between the germline ends. Per germline, CDR1 MNHNY and CDR2 SVGAGI (reference sequence). The CDR3 covers 12 residues. CDR3 amino acids: CASSSGKETQYF. The CDR3 nucleotides are TGTGCCAGCAGTTCGGGGAAAGAGACCCAGTACTTC.

V is TRBV18 and J is TRBJ2-1, with TRBD2 matching 11 bases. Unmatched junction bases numbered 3, after V lost 3 bases and J lost 2 bases. The germline V gene encodes CDR1 KGHSH and CDR2 LQKENI. This CDR3 is 16 amino acids long. The CDR3 is CASSPGTSGPYNEQFF. The CDR3 nucleotides read TGTGCCAGCTCACCGGGGACTAGCGGACCCTACAATGAGCAGTTCTTC.

This rearrangement joins TRBV5-1 to TRBJ2-1; D might be TRBD1 (6 bases). From germline, CDR1 is SGHRS and CDR2 YFSETQ. Trimming removed 3 bases from V and 10 bases from J, with 11 bases in between. CDR3 length equals 12 residues. CDR3 in amino acids: CASSWSTGEQFF. The CDR3 coding sequence is TGCGCCAGCAGCTGGTCGACAGGAGAGCAGTTCTTC.

CDR3 DNA: TGTGCCAGCAGCCAAGGCGCCGGGAGGAGGACCGGGGAGCTGTTTTTT. It translates to CASSQGAGRRTGELFF. This chain connects TRBV3-1 (or the pseudogene TRBV3-2) to TRBJ2-2; TRBD2 matches at 7 bases. V lost 1 base and J lost 5; bases outside the gene matches: 7. There are 16 residues in the CDR3. Germline-derived CDR1 and CDR2 are LGHDT and YNNKEL (reference sequence).

The J gene is TRBJ2-3, the V gene TRBV4-3, with D uncertain. The CDR3 is 15 residues long. The V gene's germline CDR1 is LGHNA and CDR2 YSLEER. Trimming removed 0 bases from V and 2 bases from J, with 9 bases in between. The DNA of the CDR3 is TGCGCCAGCAGCCAAGATTACAGTGACACAGATACGCAGTATTTT. It translates to CASSQDYSDTDTQYF.

This sequence joins TRBV19 and TRBJ2-3; D unresolved. V lost 5 bases and J lost 0, with 9 bases in between. This CDR3 spans 14 amino acids. From germline, CDR1 is LNHDA and CDR2 SQIVND (reference sequence). CDR3 DNA sequence: TGTGCCAGTAGTCTGTACTTGAGCACAGATACGCAGTATTTT. This encodes CASSLYLSTDTQYF.

This clone was picked up a small number of times. The chain joins TRBV2 to TRBJ2-1; 8 bases line up with TRBD1. CDR3 length: 15 amino acids. V lost 3 bases and J lost 3; bases outside the gene matches: 4. Germline-derived CDR1 and CDR2 are SNHLY and FYNNEI. The CDR3 spells CASSERGQGYNEQFF. DNA for the CDR3: TGTGCCAGCAGTGAGAGAGGACAGGGCTACAATGAGCAGTTCTTC. Full variable domain (missing parts from reference TRBV2 and TRBJ2-1): EPEVTQTPSHQVTQMGQEVILRCVPISNHLYFYWYRQILGQKVEFLVSFYNNEISEKSEIFDDQFSVERPDGSNFTLKIRSTKLEDSAMYFCASSERGQGYNEQFFGPGTRLTVL.